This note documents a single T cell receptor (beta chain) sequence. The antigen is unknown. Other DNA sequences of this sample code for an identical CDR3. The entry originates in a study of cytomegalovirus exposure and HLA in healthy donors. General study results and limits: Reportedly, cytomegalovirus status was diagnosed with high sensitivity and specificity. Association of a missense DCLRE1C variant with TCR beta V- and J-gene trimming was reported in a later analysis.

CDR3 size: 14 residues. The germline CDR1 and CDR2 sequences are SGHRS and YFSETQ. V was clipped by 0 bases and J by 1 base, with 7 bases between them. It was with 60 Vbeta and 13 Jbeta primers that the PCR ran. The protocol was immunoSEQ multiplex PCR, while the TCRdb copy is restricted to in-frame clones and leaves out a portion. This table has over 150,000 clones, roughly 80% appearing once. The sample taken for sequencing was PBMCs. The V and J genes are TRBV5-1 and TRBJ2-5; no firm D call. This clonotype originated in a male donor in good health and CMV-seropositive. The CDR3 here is CASSLGSGQETQYF. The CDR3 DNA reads TGCGCCAGCAGCTTGGGTTCAGGCCAAGAGACCCAGTACTTC.